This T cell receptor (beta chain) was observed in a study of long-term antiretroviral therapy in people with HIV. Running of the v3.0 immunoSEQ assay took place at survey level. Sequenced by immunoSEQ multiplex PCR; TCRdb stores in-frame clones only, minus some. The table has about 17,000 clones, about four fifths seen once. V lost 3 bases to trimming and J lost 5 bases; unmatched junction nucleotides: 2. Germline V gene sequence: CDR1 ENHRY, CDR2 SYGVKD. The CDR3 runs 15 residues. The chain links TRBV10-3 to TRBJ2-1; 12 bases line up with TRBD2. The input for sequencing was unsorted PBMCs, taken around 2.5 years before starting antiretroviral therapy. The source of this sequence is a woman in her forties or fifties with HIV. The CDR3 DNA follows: TGTGCCATCAGTGACCTAGCGGGGGGGAACAATGAGCAGTTCTTC. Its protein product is CAISDLAGGNNEQFF.